This T cell receptor beta chain derives from a study of T cell repertoires in cytomegalovirus infection. From the reads, TCRdb called clonotypes with MiXCR, one entry per CDR3 protein. The sample consists of fewer than 900,000 distinct CDR3 sequences, about 29% of them appearing once. This clonotype was counted at least ten times. Its antigen remains unknown. V was shortened by 2 bases and J by 3 bases, with 10 bases between the two germline ends. Germline V lookup: CDR1 SGHVS, CDR2 FQNEAQ. CDR3 length: 14 residues. The clonotype originates from a human donor in good health (CMV status not recorded). Some clones in this sample may be carry-over from other donors' samples. V gene TRBV7-8 combines with J gene TRBJ1-1, with a weak D call TRBD1 (5 bases). The sample consisted of cultured CD8+ T cells from PBMCs, taken from culture after CMV antigen stimulation. The CDR3 sequence: CASSLRGKYTEAFF. Written as DNA, the CDR3 is TGTGCCAGCAGCTTAAGGGGAAAATACACTGAAGCTTTCTTT.